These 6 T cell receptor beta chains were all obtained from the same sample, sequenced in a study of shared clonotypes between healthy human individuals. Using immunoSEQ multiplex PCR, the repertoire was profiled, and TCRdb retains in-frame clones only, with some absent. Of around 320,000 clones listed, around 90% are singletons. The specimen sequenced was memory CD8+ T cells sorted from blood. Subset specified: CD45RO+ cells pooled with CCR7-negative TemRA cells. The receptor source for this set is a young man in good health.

The CDR3 loop reads CASSAYTEGRNTIYF. DNA for the CDR3: TGTGCCAGCAGCGCCTACACCGAGGGTAGAAACACCATATATTTT. V is TRBV7-8 and J is TRBJ1-3; no reliable D call. Germline V gene sequence: CDR1 SGHVS, CDR2 FQNEAQ. Trimming cost V 5 bases and J 5 bases, with 16 bases left between them. This CDR3 contains 15 residues.

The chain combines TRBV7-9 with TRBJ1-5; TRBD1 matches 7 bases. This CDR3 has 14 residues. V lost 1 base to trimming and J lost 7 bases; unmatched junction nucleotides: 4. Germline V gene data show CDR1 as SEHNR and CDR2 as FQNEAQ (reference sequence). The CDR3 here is CASSLGTGWQPQHF. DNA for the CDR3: TGTGCCAGCAGCTTAGGGACAGGTTGGCAGCCCCAGCATTTT.

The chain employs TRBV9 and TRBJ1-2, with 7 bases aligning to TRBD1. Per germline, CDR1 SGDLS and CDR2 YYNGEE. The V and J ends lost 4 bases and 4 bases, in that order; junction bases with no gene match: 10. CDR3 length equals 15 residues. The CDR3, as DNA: TGTGCCAGCAGCACCGGACAGGCTCCGGGCTATGGCTACACCTTC. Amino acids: CASSTGQAPGYGYTF. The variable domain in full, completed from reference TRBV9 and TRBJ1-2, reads DSGVTQTPKHLITATGQRVTLRCSPRSGDLSVYWYQQSLDQGLQFLIQYYNGEERAKGNILERFSAQQFPDLHSELNLSSLELGDSALYFCASSTGQAPGYGYTFGSGTRLTVV.

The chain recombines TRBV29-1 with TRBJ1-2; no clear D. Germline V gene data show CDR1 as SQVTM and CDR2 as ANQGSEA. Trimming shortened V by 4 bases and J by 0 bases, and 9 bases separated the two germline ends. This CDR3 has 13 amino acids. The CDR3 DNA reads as TGCAGCGTTGTTTTCTGGACTAACTATGGCTACACCTTC. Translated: CSVVFWTNYGYTF. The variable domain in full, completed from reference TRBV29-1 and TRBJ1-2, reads SAVISQKPSRDICQRGTSLTIQCQVDSQVTMMFWYRQQPGQSLTLIATANQGSEATYESGFVIDKFPISRPNLTFSTLTVSNMSPEDSSIYLCSVVFWTNYGYTFGSGTRLTVV.

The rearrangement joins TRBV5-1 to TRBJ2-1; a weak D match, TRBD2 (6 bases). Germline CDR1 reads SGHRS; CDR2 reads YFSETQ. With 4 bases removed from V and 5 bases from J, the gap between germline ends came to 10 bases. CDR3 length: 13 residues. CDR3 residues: CASSRTKDNEQFF. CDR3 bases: TGCGCCAGCAGCCGGACTAAGGACAATGAGCAGTTCTTC. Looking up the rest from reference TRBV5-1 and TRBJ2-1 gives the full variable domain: KAGVTQTPRYLIKTRGQQVTLSCSPISGHRSVSWYQQTPGQGLQFLFEYFSETQRNKGNFPGRFSGRQFSNSRSEMNVSTLELGDSALYLCASSRTKDNEQFFGPGTRLTVL.

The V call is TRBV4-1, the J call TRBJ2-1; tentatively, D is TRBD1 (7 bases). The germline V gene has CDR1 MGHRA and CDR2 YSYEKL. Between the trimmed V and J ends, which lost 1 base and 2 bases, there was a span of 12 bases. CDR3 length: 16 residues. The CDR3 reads CASSQGLGGAYNEQFF. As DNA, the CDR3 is TGCGCCAGCAGCCAAGGACTAGGGGGCGCCTACAATGAGCAGTTCTTC.